These 30 T cell receptor beta chains came from one sample sequenced in a study of cytomegalovirus exposure and HLA in healthy donors. The PCR had 60 Vbeta and 13 Jbeta primers. This table comes from immunoSEQ multiplex PCR, and its TCRdb copy is limited to in-frame clones, with some not included. The sample holds approximately 160,000 clones, 70% to 85% seen once. What was sequenced was PBMCs. The receptor source for this set is a woman between 25 and 40 years old in good health and CMV-seronegative.

The rearrangement joins TRBV9 to TRBJ1-2; 9 bases fit TRBD1. The V and J ends lost 0 bases and 4 bases, in that order; junction bases with no gene match: 7. From germline, CDR1 is SGDLS and CDR2 YYNGEE. The CDR3 is 16 residues long. CDR3 protein: CASSVEQGAMGYGYTF. For the CDR3, the DNA is TGTGCCAGCAGCGTAGAACAGGGGGCAATGGGCTATGGCTACACCTTC.

This chain joins TRBV27 and TRBJ2-1; D is possibly TRBD2 (7 bases). Trimming removed 6 bases from V and 4 bases from J, with 19 bases in between. Germline-derived CDR1 and CDR2 are MNHEY and SMNVEV (reference sequence). The CDR3 sequence is 16 residues long. In nucleotides, the CDR3 is TGTGCCAGCAGCAAAACCAGGGGCGGGAGTTACAATGAGCAGTTCTTC. Residues: CASSKTRGGSYNEQFF.

V usage is TRBV6-1 and J usage is TRBJ1-2; 11 nucleotides align to TRBD1. The junction had 6 bases not matched to a gene; V was cut back by 4 bases and J by 5 bases. The germline V gene has CDR1 MNHNS and CDR2 SASEGT. CDR3 length equals 15 residues. CDR3 DNA sequence: TGTGCCAGCAGTGGGCCGGGACAGGGGGATTATGGCTACACCTTC. The encoded protein is CASSGPGQGDYGYTF.

The rearrangement uses TRBV5-4 and TRBJ1-2; weak D call: TRBD1 (5 bases). Germline assignment: CDR1 SGHNT and CDR2 YYREEE (reference sequence). V lost 4 bases and J lost 5, with 15 bases in between. The CDR3 has 14 residues. The CDR3 coding sequence is TGTGCCAGCAGCACTCTAGGGGTGAGGTATGGCTACACCTTC. Its protein is CASSTLGVRYGYTF.

The chain employs TRBV2 and TRBJ1-2, with no clear D. The CDR3 loop spans 12 amino acids. Trimming stripped 4 bases from V and 4 bases from J, with 7 bases between. Per germline, CDR1 SNHLY and CDR2 FYNNEI. The CDR3 DNA follows: TGTGCCAGCAGTGGACAATCCTATGGCTACACCTTC. It yields the protein CASSGQSYGYTF. The entire variable domain, with the rest obtained from reference TRBV2 and TRBJ1-2, is as follows: EPEVTQTPSHQVTQMGQEVILRCVPISNHLYFYWYRQILGQKVEFLVSFYNNEISEKSEIFDDQFSVERPDGSNFTLKIRSTKLEDSAMYFCASSGQSYGYTFGSGTRLTVV.

The rearrangement links TRBV7-9 to TRBJ2-1, with 9 nucleotides matching TRBD2. This CDR3 region has 17 residues. The V and J ends lost 4 bases and 5 bases, in that order; junction bases with no gene match: 12. Germline CDR1 SEHNR, CDR2 FQNEAQ (reference sequence). The CDR3 nucleotides read TGTGCCAGCAGCTCAAAATGGCGGGAGGGGATTAACAATGAGCAGTTCTTC. It specifies CASSSKWREGINNEQFF.

This chain uses TRBV28 with TRBJ2-7; 8 nucleotides match TRBD1. CDR1 is MDHEN, CDR2 SYDVKM, per germline. Trimming cost V 4 bases and J 0 bases; bases outside gene matches: 8. The CDR3 totals 16 residues. The CDR3 here is CASSSVDRAFSYEQYF. In DNA form, the CDR3 reads TGTGCCAGCAGTTCCGTGGACAGGGCCTTCTCCTACGAGCAGTACTTC.

The rearrangement uses TRBV18 and TRBJ1-3, with no clear D. Germline-derived CDR1 and CDR2 are KGHSH and LQKENI. Trimming removed 1 base from V and 0 bases from J, with 19 bases in between. CDR3 length: 19 residues. For the CDR3, the DNA is TGTGCCAGCTCACCACGTATTGTTCGTGGAGAACTCTCTGGAAACACCATATATTTT. Its protein is CASSPRIVRGELSGNTIYF.

The CDR3 here is CASSERQQDFLYGYTF. In DNA form, the CDR3 reads TGTGCCAGCAGTGAGCGGCAACAGGATTTTCTCTATGGCTACACCTTC. V usage is TRBV2 and J usage is TRBJ1-2; TRBD1 is a possible D gene (5 bases). The CDR3 is 16 residues long. Trimming took 3 bases from V and 4 from J, leaving 18 bases between them. Germline lookup yields CDR1 SNHLY and CDR2 FYNNEI. The variable domain in full, completed from reference TRBV2 and TRBJ1-2, reads EPEVTQTPSHQVTQMGQEVILRCVPISNHLYFYWYRQILGQKVEFLVSFYNNEISEKSEIFDDQFSVERPDGSNFTLKIRSTKLEDSAMYFCASSERQQDFLYGYTFGSGTRLTVV.

This clone was counted only a few times. V and J are TRBV7-6 and TRBJ2-1, with D possibly being TRBD2 (5 bases). Germline V gene lookup returns CDR1 SGHVS and CDR2 FNYEAQ. The CDR3 is 11 residues long. Between the trimmed V and J ends, which lost 5 bases and 10 bases, there was a span of 9 bases. The chain's CDR3 is CASSVREEQFF. The CDR3 region has the DNA TGTGCCAGCAGCGTACGGGAAGAGCAGTTCTTC.

In this sample, this clone turned up a few times. The rearrangement joins TRBV6-1 to TRBJ1-2, with D unclear. The germline V gene has CDR1 MNHNS and CDR2 SASEGT. The CDR3 is 10 amino acids. V was pared by 6 bases and J by 5 bases, with 4 bases between. CDR3: CASSRYGYTF. CDR3 DNA sequence: TGTGCCAGCAGCAGATATGGCTACACCTTC.

The chain couples TRBV7-3 to TRBJ2-7, with TRBD1 matching 10 bases. This CDR3 has 14 residues. Germline lookup yields CDR1 SGHTA and CDR2 FQGTGA. Trimming at V came to 5 bases and at J to 6 bases, leaving 7 bases not matched to a gene. The CDR3 sequence is CASSPQTGGGEQYF. The CDR3 DNA follows: TGTGCCAGCAGCCCCCAGACAGGGGGCGGCGAGCAGTACTTC.

This chain uses TRBV5-4 with TRBJ2-2; TRBD2 matches 13 bases. Germline values: CDR1 SGHNT, CDR2 YYREEE (reference sequence). V lost 2 bases to trimming and J lost 5 bases; unmatched junction nucleotides: 6. This CDR3 region has 17 residues. The CDR3 loop reads CASSLELAGGGTGELFF. CDR3 DNA sequence: TGTGCCAGCAGCTTAGAACTAGCGGGAGGGGGGACCGGGGAGCTGTTTTTT.

The genes are TRBV5-1 and TRBJ2-3; D gene ambiguous. Germline loops: CDR1 SGHRS, CDR2 YFSETQ. The CDR3 runs to 15 residues. V gave up 0 bases and J gave up 2 bases, with 10 bases separating them. The CDR3 DNA is TGCGCCAGCAGCTTGGAACAGCCCCCCACAGATACGCAGTATTTT. Its protein product is CASSLEQPPTDTQYF.

CDR3 sequence reads: CASSRPGQGAGELFF. The DNA for the CDR3 is TGTGCCAGCAGCCGCCCGGGACAGGGGGCCGGGGAGCTGTTTTTT. The chain couples TRBV4-2 to TRBJ2-2, with 11 bases aligning to TRBD1. V shed 4 bases, J shed 6 bases, and the junction held 4 bases outside the gene matches. CDR1 is LGHNA and CDR2 is YNFKEQ in the germline V gene. The CDR3 has 15 residues.

This clone was recorded a few times. The chain employs TRBV4-3 and TRBJ2-3; 9 positions agree with TRBD2. Germline CDR1 and CDR2: LGHNA and YSLEER. With V trimmed by 6 bases and J by 3 bases, 7 bases remained unmatched. The CDR3 is 15 residues long. Written as DNA, the CDR3 is TGCGCCAGCAGGAGAGATCTAGCGGGGACAGATACGCAGTATTTT. This codes for CASRRDLAGTDTQYF.

This rearrangement joins TRBV30 to TRBJ2-3, with D perhaps matching TRBD2 (5 bases). The CDR3 runs to 15 residues. The V gene lost 2 bases and the J gene lost 0 bases, with 12 bases spanning the gap. CDR1 and CDR2 (germline): GTSNPN, SVGIG (reference sequence). CDR3 loop: CAWSSSGASTDTQYF. Here the CDR3 DNA reads TGTGCCTGGAGTTCCAGCGGAGCTAGCACAGATACGCAGTATTTT. The full variable domain, its missing parts supplied by reference TRBV30 and TRBJ2-3, is SQTIHQWPATLVQPVGSPLSLECTVEGTSNPNLYWYRQAAGRGLQLLFYSVGIGQISSEVPQNLSASRPQDRQFILSSKKLLLSDSGFYLCAWSSSGASTDTQYFGPGTRLTVL.

For this clone: The sample contains more than one DNA sequence encoding this CDR3. The chain joins TRBV30 to TRBJ2-7; 10 nucleotides match TRBD1. V trimming: 3 bases; J trimming: 4 bases; junction bases outside the gene matches: 3. Germline assignment: CDR1 GTSNPN and CDR2 SVGIG (reference sequence). The CDR3 runs to 13 residues. This CDR3 is CAWRGTGVYEQYF. CDR3 nucleotides: TGTGCCTGGAGGGGGACAGGGGTATACGAGCAGTACTTC.

The V call is TRBV9, the J call TRBJ2-5; 10 bases fit TRBD2. V lost 0 bases and J lost 0; bases outside the gene matches: 2. The CDR3 consists of 16 residues. CDR1 is SGDLS, CDR2 YYNGEE, per germline. CDR3 sequence (DNA): TGTGCCAGCAGCGTAGGGGGGACTAGCGACCAAGAGACCCAGTACTTC. Protein sequence: CASSVGGTSDQETQYF.

CDR3 residues: CAISAVRNEKLFF. In DNA form, the CDR3 reads TGTGCCATCAGTGCCGTGCGTAATGAAAAACTGTTTTTT. The chain joins TRBV10-3 to TRBJ1-4; D is unresolved. The CDR3 spans 13 residues. Germline CDR1 reads ENHRY; CDR2 reads SYGVKD. V was pared by 4 bases and J by 4 bases, with 7 bases between.

The J gene is TRBJ1-2, the V gene TRBV6-1; 7 bases align to TRBD1. J gave up 1 base and V 5 bases, and 4 bases lay outside the gene matches. Germline V lookup: CDR1 MNHNS, CDR2 SASEGT. The length of the CDR3 is 14 residues. The CDR3 here is CASSPRQGNYGYTF. The CDR3 nucleotides read TGTGCCAGCAGTCCAAGACAGGGTAACTATGGCTACACCTTC.

The V and J genes are TRBV4-2 and TRBJ1-1; possibly TRBD1 for D (6 bases). Germline CDR1 LGHNA, CDR2 YNFKEQ. V was trimmed by 0 bases and J by 4 bases, leaving 9 bases between them. CDR3 length equals 14 residues. CDR3 region: CASSQDQGPTEAFF. The CDR3 DNA is TGTGCCAGCAGCCAAGATCAGGGGCCCACTGAAGCTTTCTTT.

The J gene is TRBJ2-7, the V gene TRBV30; D call uncertain. Germline V gene data show CDR1 as GTSNPN and CDR2 as SVGIG (reference sequence). V gave up 4 bases and J gave up 4 bases, with 11 bases separating them. This CDR3 comprises 12 residues. The CDR3 sequence is CAWMGGLYEQYF. The CDR3 DNA is TGTGCCTGGATGGGTGGGCTTTACGAGCAGTACTTC.

The chain links TRBV28 to TRBJ2-3; tentative D call: TRBD2 (6 bases). The V gene lost 7 bases and the J gene lost 0 bases, with 17 bases spanning the gap. The CDR3 is made up of 16 amino acids. From germline, CDR1 is MDHEN and CDR2 SYDVKM. The CDR3 nucleotides read TGTGCCAGCATCCAAACGGGGGATAAGAGCACAGATACGCAGTATTTT. This translates into CASIQTGDKSTDTQYF.

This chain uses TRBV7-9 with TRBJ1-2, with 7 bases fitting TRBD1. Germline CDR1 and CDR2: SEHNR and FQNEAQ (reference sequence). This CDR3 is built from 12 residues. The trim removed 4 bases at V and 5 bases at J, leaving 1 base unmatched. The CDR3 nucleotides read TGTGCCAGCAGCTCACAGGGGTATGGCTACACCTTC. Translating gives CASSSQGYGYTF.

The rearrangement joins TRBV5-4 to TRBJ2-3; 11 bases are a match to TRBD2. Germline lookup yields CDR1 SGHNT and CDR2 YYREEE (reference sequence). This CDR3 spans 17 amino acids. V gave up 0 bases and J gave up 2 bases; unmatched junction bases: 5. The CDR3 is CASSLGGLAEITDTQYF. In DNA form, the CDR3 reads TGTGCCAGCAGCTTGGGGGGACTAGCGGAAATCACAGATACGCAGTATTTT.

V is TRBV10-3 and J is TRBJ2-5, with a possible D match to TRBD2 (5 bases). The CDR3 has 13 amino acids. V gave up 3 bases and J gave up 3 bases, with 8 bases separating them. The germline CDR1 and CDR2 sequences are ENHRY and SYGVKD. Here the CDR3 DNA reads TGTGCCATCAGTGACCGGGGAGAAGAGACCCAGTACTTC. This sequence encodes CAISDRGEETQYF.

The rearrangement joins TRBV30 to TRBJ2-5, with TRBD1 as a possible D gene (5 bases). The V end was cut by 3 bases, the J end by 4 bases, with 18 bases between. Looked up from germline, CDR1 is GTSNPN and CDR2 is SVGIG (reference sequence). The CDR3 contains 15 residues. The CDR3 loop reads CAWRSGQGFIETQYF. The CDR3 bases are TGTGCCTGGAGATCCGGGCAGGGCTTTATAGAGACCCAGTACTTC. Full variable domain (rest looked up from reference TRBV30 and TRBJ2-5): SQTIHQWPATLVQPVGSPLSLECTVEGTSNPNLYWYRQAAGRGLQLLFYSVGIGQISSEVPQNLSASRPQDRQFILSSKKLLLSDSGFYLCAWRSGQGFIETQYFGPGTRLLVL.

The chain has TRBV7-8 and TRBJ1-3; D is ambiguous. Germline V gives CDR1 SGHVS, CDR2 FQNEAQ. This CDR3 spans 14 amino acids. V shed 5 bases and J shed 3 bases, with 11 bases lying between them. The CDR3 region is CASSLSNYGNTIYF. The CDR3 DNA sequence: TGTGCCAGCAGCCTCTCCAACTATGGAAACACCATATATTTT.

The chain carries TRBV2 and TRBJ2-7, with D perhaps matching TRBD1 (6 bases). V was trimmed by 6 bases and J by 2 bases, leaving 14 bases between them. The CDR3 has 14 residues. Germline V gene lookup returns CDR1 SNHLY and CDR2 FYNNEI. The CDR3 region has the DNA TGTGCCAGCAGGGAGACGACAGGAGCCTACGAGCAGTACTTC. This translates into CASRETTGAYEQYF.